This TCR beta chain was identified in a study of shared clonotypes between healthy human individuals. TCRdb keeps only in-frame clones here, not all; method: immunoSEQ multiplex PCR. The sample records 550,000 to 850,000 clones, about 74% being singletons. The CDR3 is 16 amino acids. Germline V gene lookup returns CDR1 SNHLY and CDR2 FYNNEI. With 6 bases removed from V and 3 bases from J, the gap between germline ends came to 20 bases. The sequenced sample consisted of memory CD4+ T cells sorted from blood. As to subset: CD45RA-negative fraction. This sequence was found in a young woman in good health. The chain is built from TRBV2 and TRBJ2-5; the D gene is possibly TRBD1 (5 bases). CDR3 in amino acids: CASSGFLSRDEETQYF. The CDR3 DNA reads as TGTGCCAGCAGCGGGTTTCTTAGCAGGGATGAAGAGACCCAGTACTTC. Full variable domain (missing parts from reference TRBV2 and TRBJ2-5): EPEVTQTPSHQVTQMGQEVILRCVPISNHLYFYWYRQILGQKVEFLVSFYNNEISEKSEIFDDQFSVERPDGSNFTLKIRSTKLEDSAMYFCASSGFLSRDEETQYFGPGTRLLVL.